Below are 25 T cell receptor beta chains sequenced from a single sample in a study of tumor-infiltrating lymphocytes in primary liver carcinoma. A constant-region primer served to make TCR beta cDNA from approximately 490 ng total RNA. Investigators got TCR beta libraries out of three nested multiplex PCR rounds, done with slightly modified ARM-PCR. The opening two PCR rounds, approximately 10 cycles each, paired TRBV1-TRBV30 forward primers with a C-beta reverse primer. MiXCR, run by TCRdb on the multiplex PCR reads, gives a single entry per CDR3 protein. The data hold tens of thousands of distinct CDR3 sequences, with 69% observed a single time. Co-extraction of both nucleic acids (RNA and DNA) used roughly 19-33 mg of unsorted bulk tissue. The sample was tumor-adjacent normal liver tissue. These receptors came from a middle-aged man with primary liver carcinoma and hepatitis B virus infection.

This clonotype has at least ten counts. This rearrangement joins TRBV29-1 to TRBJ2-1, with 12 positions matching TRBD2. Germline CDR1 reads SQVTM; CDR2 reads ANQGSEA. The V and J ends lost 4 bases and 9 bases, in that order; junction bases with no gene match: 16. The CDR3 sequence is 17 residues long. CDR3 DNA: TGCAGCGTTGCGACTAGCGGGAGTGGCTTGGACCTCCTTGAGCAGTTCTTC. Amino acids: CSVATSGSGLDLLEQFF.

Only a few counts were recorded for this clonotype. V usage is TRBV11-2 and J usage is TRBJ1-1; 7 nucleotides agree with TRBD1. This CDR3 is built from 11 residues. CDR1 and CDR2 (germline): SGHAT, FQNNGV. J lost 11 bases, V lost 4 bases, and 4 bases had no gene match. DNA of the CDR3: TGTGCCAGCAGCTGGGACAGATGGGCTTTCTTT. Protein product: CASSWDRWAFF.

In regard to this clonotype: Possible read error: a much larger clone is one base away. The gene calls are TRBV11-1 and TRBJ2-2; D is undetermined. The CDR3 spans 12 residues. Germline V gives CDR1 SGHAT, CDR2 FQDESV (reference sequence). The CDR3 DNA reads as TGTGTCAGCAGCTTCGGGACCGGGGAGCTGTTTTTT. It encodes CVSSFGTGELFF. The complete variable domain, with remaining parts taken from reference TRBV11-1 and TRBJ2-2, reads EAEVAQSPRYKITEKSQAVAFWCDPISGHATLYWYRQILGQGPELLVQFQDESVVDDSQLPKDRFSAERLKGVDSTLKIQPAELGDSAMYLCVSSFGTGELFFGEGSRLTVL.

Worth noting for this clonotype: One end of the junction is discordant with germline, which a read error may explain. V usage is TRBV11-2 and J usage is TRBJ2-1; 9 bases match TRBD2. The germline V gene encodes CDR1 SGHAT and CDR2 FQNNGV. The length of the CDR3 is 16 residues. CDR3: CATSLTGASGDSEQFF. The CDR3 DNA reads as TGTGCCACCAGCTTAACCGGGGCTAGCGGGGACAGTGAGCAGTTCTTC.

Remarks on this clonotype: A much larger clone lies a single base off, so this may be a read error. This chain links TRBV21-1 with TRBJ2-3; the listed D gene, TRBD1, was not tested against the DNA. TRBV21-1 is a pseudogene. The CDR3 covers 15 residues. The CDR3 here is CARSRGKTITDTQYF. CDR3 bases: TGTGCCAGGTCCCGCGGGAAGACTATCACAGATACGCAGTATTTT.

On this clonotype itself: The junction departs from germline at one end; a sequencing error may be responsible. This chain uses TRBV11-2 with TRBJ2-1; D possibly corresponds to TRBD2 (6 bases). Germline V gives CDR1 SGHAT, CDR2 FQNNGV. The CDR3 is 16 amino acids. The CDR3 DNA reads TGTGACAGCAGCGTGGGCGTGGGGGGATACTACAATGATCAGTTCTTC. It translates to CDSSVGVGGYYNDQFF.

In the case of this clonotype: At one boundary the junction diverges from the germline segment, which might be a read error. The chain links TRBV7-8 to TRBJ2-1, with D possibly matching TRBD2 (5 bases). This CDR3 region has 18 residues. Germline-derived CDR1 and CDR2 are SGHVS and FQNEAQ. The CDR3 DNA reads TGTGCCGGCAGCCCGCTTGGAAGCTCAGCGGTCTCCTACTATGAGCAGTTCTTC. Translating gives CAGSPLGSSAVSYYEQFF.

This clonotype has only one observation. Being one base from a much bigger clone, this may be a read error. This rearrangement joins TRBV11-2 to TRBJ2-1; D is possibly TRBD1 (5 bases). V was cut by 3 bases and J by 6 bases, with 9 bases left in between. In germline, CDR1 is SGHAT, CDR2 FQNNGV. The CDR3 is 13 amino acids. As DNA, the CDR3 is TGTGCCAGCAGCTTCATAGGGGTCAATGAGCAGTTCTTC. This translates into CASSFIGVNEQFF.

The chain has TRBV28 and TRBJ2-3; D is possibly TRBD1 or TRBD2 (5 bases each). CDR1 is MDHEN and CDR2 is SYDVKM in the germline V gene. The germline V and J ends were trimmed by 3 bases and 2 bases, with 24 bases remaining between them. There are 19 residues in the CDR3. DNA for the CDR3: TGTGCCAGCAGTTTGGGGCTGAGACTAACGGTTTTTAACACAGATACGCAGTATTTT. Its protein product is CASSLGLRLTVFNTDTQYF.

As to this clonotype: At one end the junction does not follow the germline gene, possibly because of a read error. The rearrangement uses TRBV11-2 and TRBJ2-1, with TRBD2 identical over 8 bases. From germline, CDR1 is SGHAT and CDR2 FQNNGV. The CDR3 is 17 amino acids. In DNA form, the CDR3 reads TGTGCCAGCAACTTAGAGCTCCTAGCGGGCATCTACAATGAGCAGTTCTTC. Protein product: CASNLELLAGIYNEQFF.

This clonotype is termed medium-sized (0.01 to 0.1%). The chain joins TRBV11-2 to TRBJ2-5; D call uncertain. This CDR3 contains 11 residues. V gave up 6 bases and J gave up 5 bases, with 7 bases separating them. In germline, CDR1 is SGHAT, CDR2 FQNNGV. For the CDR3, the DNA is TGTGCCAGCAGTACCTCTGAGACCCAGTACTTC. Translation gives CASSTSETQYF.

In regard to this clonotype: Because the CDR3 is missing its conserved closing phenylalanine or tryptophan, this is likely a read error. The chain combines TRBV11-1 with TRBJ1-5, with TRBD1 as a possible D gene (5 bases). The V gene lost 1 base and the J gene lost 6 bases, with 13 bases spanning the gap. Germline V CDR1 and CDR2: SGHAT, FQDESV (reference sequence). This CDR3 region has 15 residues. For the CDR3, the DNA is TGTGCCAGCAGCTTAGAGCTGGGGGTGGCTCAGCCCCAGCATTAT. Amino acid sequence: CASSLELGVAQPQHY.

As regards this clonotype: Germline is not matched at one junction end, which may reflect a read error. The chain is built from TRBV11-2 and TRBJ2-7, with 9 nucleotides matching TRBD2. The CDR3 consists of 14 residues. Per germline, CDR1 SGHAT and CDR2 FQNNGV. The CDR3 DNA is TGTGCCGGCAGCTTTTGTAGCGGGAGTTACGAACAGTACTTC. Amino acid sequence: CAGSFCSGSYEQYF.

The chain recombines TRBV5-1 with TRBJ2-1, with 9 bases fitting TRBD2. Germline CDR1 reads SGHRS; CDR2 reads YFSETQ. This CDR3 spans 14 amino acids. Trimming removed 1 base from V and 7 bases from J; junction bases left unmatched: 3. This chain's CDR3 is CASSLRTSENEQFF. DNA of the CDR3: TGCGCCAGCAGCTTGCGGACTAGCGAGAATGAGCAGTTCTTC.

The rearrangement links TRBV19 to TRBJ2-3; TRBD1 aligns across 7 bases. CDR3 size: 14 residues. Germline loops: CDR1 LNHDA, CDR2 SQIVND (reference sequence). Trimming removed 3 bases from V and 6 bases from J; junction bases left unmatched: 6. CDR3 amino acids: CASSMGTDTDTQYF. For the CDR3, the DNA is TGTGCCAGTAGTATGGGGACAGACACGGATACGCAGTATTTT.

This clonotype has only one observation. The V gene is TRBV7-2, the J gene TRBJ2-7; 14 nucleotides align to TRBD2. Per germline, CDR1 SGHTA and CDR2 FQGNSA. V shed 5 bases, J shed 4 bases, and the junction held 7 bases outside the gene matches. The CDR3 contains 16 residues. CDR3 sequence reads: CASSVGLAGDIYEQYF. CDR3 coding DNA: TGTGCCAGCAGCGTGGGACTAGCGGGAGACATTTACGAGCAGTACTTC. The complete variable domain, with remaining parts taken from reference TRBV7-2 and TRBJ2-7, reads GAGVSQSPSNKVTEKGKDVELRCDPISGHTALYWYRQSLGQGLEFLIYFQGNSAPDKSGLPSDRFSAERTGGSVSTLTIQRTQQEDSAVYLCASSVGLAGDIYEQYFGPGTRLTVT.

V and J are TRBV2 and TRBJ1-1; 9 nucleotides match TRBD1. CDR3 length equals 16 residues. The germline CDR1 and CDR2 sequences are SNHLY and FYNNEI. V shed 8 bases and J 0 bases; nucleotides not matched to a gene: 10. DNA of the CDR3: TGTGCCAGCGTGGACAGGGGATCTCCAATGAACACTGAAGCTTTCTTT. Translation gives CASVDRGSPMNTEAFF.

This clonotype was observed a single time. The CDR3 does not end in the conserved phenylalanine or tryptophan, so this is likely a read error. The V call is TRBV11-2, the J call TRBJ1-4; no reliable D call. The CDR3 has 16 residues. The germline CDR1 and CDR2 sequences are SGHAT and FQNNGV. CDR3 region: CASSPDIAPTIEKLFS. The CDR3 coding sequence is TGTGCCAGCAGCCCCGACATAGCTCCAACTATTGAAAAACTGTTTTCC.

The table lists this clonotype with a count of one. An end of the junction does not agree with germline; a read error may underlie this. The chain links TRBV28 to TRBJ2-1; D is possibly TRBD1 or TRBD2 (5 bases each). CDR1 and CDR2 from the germline V gene are MDHEN and SYDVKM. This CDR3 has 14 residues. The CDR3 region has the DNA TGTGTCAGCAGCCTGCCATCTCAGGGAGTGGAGCAGTTCTTC. Its translation is CVSSLPSQGVEQFF.

The chain employs TRBV29-1 and TRBJ2-1; 15 bases are shared with TRBD2. The CDR3 contains 15 residues. Germline CDR1 reads SQVTM; CDR2 reads ANQGSEA. The CDR3 nucleotides read TGCGGCATTGGACTAGCGGGAGGGTTCTACAATGAGCAGTTCTTC. Its protein is CGIGLAGGFYNEQFF.

This clonotype was counted ten times or more. This rearrangement joins TRBV6-1 to TRBJ1-2, with a weak D call TRBD1 (6 bases). Germline CDR1 MNHNS, CDR2 SASEGT. The CDR3 consists of 16 residues. With 1 base removed from V and 4 bases from J, the gap between germline ends came to 16 bases. The CDR3 sequence: CASSEGRGPQVYGYTF. As DNA, the CDR3 is TGTGCCAGCAGTGAAGGACGGGGGCCGCAGGTCTATGGCTACACCTTC.

This clonotype has a handful of counts. An end of the junction does not agree with germline; a read error may underlie this. V usage is TRBV5-1 and J usage is TRBJ2-2, with D possibly being TRBD1 (5 bases). The germline CDR1 and CDR2 sequences are SGHRS and YFSETQ. CDR3 length: 13 amino acids. CDR3 sequence: CVSSLSGTGELFF. The CDR3 DNA reads as TGCGTCAGCAGCTTATCAGGGACCGGGGAGCTGTTTTTT. Combining the CDR3 with reference TRBV5-1 and TRBJ2-2 gives the whole variable domain KAGVTQTPRYLIKTRGQQVTLSCSPISGHRSVSWYQQTPGQGLQFLFEYFSETQRNKGNFPGRFSGRQFSNSRSEMNVSTLELGDSALYLCVSSLSGTGELFFGEGSRLTVL.

A remark on this clonotype: The germline gene is not matched at one end of the junction; a read error may be the cause. The rearrangement links TRBV29-1 to TRBJ2-3; TRBD1 might be the D (5 bases). This CDR3 has 11 amino acids. Germline V gene data show CDR1 as SQVTM and CDR2 as ANQGSEA. The CDR3 loop is CGFRGTGTQYF. Written as DNA, the CDR3 is TGCGGCTTTAGGGGCACAGGTACGCAGTATTTT.

Details on this clonotype: One end of the junction fails to match germline, which may point to a read error. CDR3: CASSQHNRRADRQYF. DNA of the CDR3: TGTGCCAGCAGCCAACATAACCGGCGGGCAGATAGGCAGTATTTT. The chain uses TRBV4-2 and TRBJ2-3, with a weak D call TRBD2 (5 bases). Per the germline V gene, CDR1 is LGHNA and CDR2 is YNFKEQ. There are 15 residues in the CDR3.

Comment on this clonotype: This may stem from a read error, because a much larger clone lies one nucleotide away. The J gene is TRBJ2-5, the V gene TRBV30, with 7 bases identical to TRBD2. The germline CDR1 and CDR2 sequences are GTSNPN and SVGIG (reference sequence). V trimming: 5 bases; J trimming: 9 bases; junction bases outside the gene matches: 18. This CDR3 has 15 residues. The CDR3, as DNA: TGTGCCTGGGGAGCCAGGACTAGGGACGCGTCGGCCCAGTACTTC. Protein: CAWGARTRDASAQYF.